Listed below are T cell receptor beta chains from one sample, sequenced in a study of T cells in severe cutaneous drug reactions. TCRdb derives one entry per CDR3 protein from the multiplex PCR reads, leaving out DNA. The sample has tens of thousands of distinct CDR3 sequences; the top ten hold 7.5%. The material sequenced was PBMCs. Receptor source: a human donor with toxic epidermal necrolysis, a severe cutaneous drug reaction. The CDR3 runs from the conserved cysteine through the conserved F or W. The order of the fields is clone size, J gene, V gene, CDR3 protein. Not every row has a clone size; where given, it reads once, few, many or a size class.

. TRBJ1-6 TRBV28 CASSFEGDALHF
medium-sized TRBJ1-1 TRBV30 CAWIHQGAGTEAFF
medium-sized TRBJ2-1 TRBV6-5 CASSASGPPKNEQFF
. TRBJ2-7 TRBV6-1 CAGRVGYEQYF
. TRBJ2-7 TRBV7-2 CASSRGREQYF
. TRBJ1-3 TRBV5-1 CASSWYSGNTIYF
. TRBJ2-1 TRBV28 CASSFLGLAESSYNEQFF
. TRBJ2-7 TRBV10-3 CAISDAGTPYEQYF
. TRBJ1-1 TRBV4-1 CASSQDRQSTEAFF
. TRBJ2-7 TRBV20-1 CSATGLASYEQYF
. TRBJ2-7 TRBV11-2 CAIQAPPVGSYEQYF
. TRBJ2-5 TRBV19 CASTQGGALGETQYF
. TRBJ2-3 TRBV19 CASRSLWGNTDTQYF
. TRBJ2-7 TRBV25-1 CASTQGSGEQYF
. TRBJ1-2 TRBV7-9 CASSLTATNYGYTF
. TRBJ1-4 TRBV29-1 CSVIKGTGGEKLFF
. TRBJ1-5 TRBV10-3 CAISESGDRGINQPQHF
medium-sized TRBJ2-1 TRBV29-1 CSASRGAGGSNEQFF
. TRBJ2-1 TRBV7-9 CASSYRDYPYNEQFF
. TRBJ1-2 TRBV4-1 CASSHPEGASIYGYTF
. TRBJ2-7 TRBV20-1 CSARGTPSASSYEQYF
. TRBJ2-3 TRBV12-3/TRBV12-4 CASSFKVGGLLPDTQYF
. TRBJ2-5 TRBV5-1 CASSLSGFSGIQETQYF
. TRBJ1-3 TRBV4-2 CASSQTGIRNTIYF
. TRBJ2-7 TRBV20-1 CSAIDSGRPSYEQYF
. TRBJ2-1 TRBV28 CASSHGTETYNEQFF
. TRBJ2-1 TRBV20-1 CSARDPGESVGEQFF
. TRBJ2-1 TRBV3-1 CASSLTEEQFF
. TRBJ2-5 TRBV12-3/TRBV12-4 CASSLILGVQETQYF
. TRBJ1-6 TRBV12-3/TRBV12-4 CASSLGNSPLHF
medium-sized TRBJ2-7 TRBV7-3 CASSLPFGEQYF
. TRBJ2-1 TRBV7-9 CASRPSSGLSYNEQFF
. TRBJ2-1 TRBV28 CASSSRTSGTDEQFF
. TRBJ2-3 TRBV29-1 CSVEGRGQGPDTQYF
. TRBJ2-7 TRBV7-2 CASSFTRGLDSYEQYF
. TRBJ2-5 TRBV9 CASSEGPRGTQYF
. TRBJ2-2 TRBV24-1 CATSDAGGLGGELFF
. TRBJ1-1 TRBV5-6 CASSLGTGGAEAFF
. TRBJ2-3 TRBV18 CASSPRQGKDTQYF
. TRBJ1-2 TRBV28 CASSLRHTFYGYTF
. TRBJ2-3 TRBV29-1 CSVGSGRADTQYF
. TRBJ2-1 TRBV27 CASSSTTSGSYNEQFF
. TRBJ2-3 TRBV20-1 CSASGSKVDTQYF
. TRBJ1-2 TRBV18 CASSTGGPANYGYTF
medium-sized TRBJ1-5 TRBV6-1 CASSVGTYSNQPQHF
. TRBJ2-5 TRBV7-2 CASTSGPLRETQYF
medium-sized TRBJ2-1 TRBV29-1 CSVDRAGGANEQFF
medium-sized TRBJ2-1 TRBV7-8 CASSLGGLAGFPPPFF
medium-sized TRBJ2-1 TRBV29-1 CSVPSGISYNEQFF
. TRBJ2-3 TRBV9 CASSVDGGSTDTQYF
. TRBJ2-7 TRBV19 CASSTGASYEQYF
. TRBJ2-6 TRBV5-1 CASSLVPQTGANVLTF
. TRBJ2-7 TRBV29-1 CSVENSFDEQYF
. TRBJ2-1 TRBV7-9 CASSETGLNSYNEQFF
. TRBJ2-5 TRBV3-1 CASSHLGETQYF
. TRBJ2-7 TRBV6-5 CASRPLAGVFYEQYF
. TRBJ2-1 TRBV4-1 CASSRTVAGSSYNEQFF
. TRBJ2-7 TRBV12-3/TRBV12-4 CASSLPGNEQYF
. TRBJ2-7 TRBV5-4 CASSTTGNYEQYF